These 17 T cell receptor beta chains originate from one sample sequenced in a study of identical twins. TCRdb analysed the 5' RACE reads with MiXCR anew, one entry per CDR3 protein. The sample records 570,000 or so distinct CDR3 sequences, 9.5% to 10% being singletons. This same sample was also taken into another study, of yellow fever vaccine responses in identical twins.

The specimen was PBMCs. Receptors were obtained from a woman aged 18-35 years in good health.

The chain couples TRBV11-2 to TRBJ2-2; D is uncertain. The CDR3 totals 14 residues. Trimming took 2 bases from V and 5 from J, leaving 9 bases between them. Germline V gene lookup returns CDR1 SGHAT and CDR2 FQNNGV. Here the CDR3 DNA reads TGTGCCAGCAGCTTAATAATGCTGACCGGGGAGCTGTTTTTT. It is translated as CASSLIMLTGELFF.

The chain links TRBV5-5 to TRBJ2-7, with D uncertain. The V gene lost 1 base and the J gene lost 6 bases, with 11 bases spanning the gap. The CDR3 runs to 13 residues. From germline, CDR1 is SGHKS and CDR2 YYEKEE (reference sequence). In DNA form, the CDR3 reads TGTGCCAGCAGCTTGAGTTTCGTCCGCGAGCAGTACTTC. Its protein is CASSLSFVREQYF.

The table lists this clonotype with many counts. DNA of the CDR3: TGTGCCAGCAGCCCAGGGACAGGGGGAAACTACGAGCAGTACTTC. This codes for CASSPGTGGNYEQYF. The chain is built from TRBV7-9 and TRBJ2-7, with 11 nucleotides matching TRBD1. V shed 5 bases, J shed 3 bases, and the junction held 6 bases outside the gene matches. The germline gives CDR1 SEHNR, CDR2 FQNEAQ (reference sequence). This CDR3 is 15 amino acids long.

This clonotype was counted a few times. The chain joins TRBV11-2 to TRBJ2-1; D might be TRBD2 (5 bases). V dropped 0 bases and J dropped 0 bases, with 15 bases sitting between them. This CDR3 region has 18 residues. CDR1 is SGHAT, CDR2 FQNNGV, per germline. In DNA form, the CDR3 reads TGTGCCAGCAGCTTAGAACCGCGGGTAGCTTACTCCTACAATGAGCAGTTCTTC. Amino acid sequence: CASSLEPRVAYSYNEQFF.

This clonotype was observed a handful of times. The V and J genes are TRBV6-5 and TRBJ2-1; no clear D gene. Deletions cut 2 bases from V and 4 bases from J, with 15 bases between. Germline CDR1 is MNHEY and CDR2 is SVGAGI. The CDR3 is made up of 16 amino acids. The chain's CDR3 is CASSYTPAEGYNEQFF. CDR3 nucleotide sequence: TGTGCCAGCAGTTACACCCCCGCGGAAGGGTACAATGAGCAGTTCTTC.

CDR3 residues: CASSLADSGGRTGELFF. The DNA of the CDR3 is TGCGCCAGCAGCTTGGCCGACAGTGGAGGACGCACCGGGGAGCTGTTTTTT. The chain combines TRBV5-1 with TRBJ2-2; D may be TRBD1 or TRBD2 (5 bases each). Germline values: CDR1 SGHRS, CDR2 YFSETQ. With 0 bases removed from V and 4 bases from J, the gap between germline ends came to 16 bases. The CDR3 runs 17 residues.

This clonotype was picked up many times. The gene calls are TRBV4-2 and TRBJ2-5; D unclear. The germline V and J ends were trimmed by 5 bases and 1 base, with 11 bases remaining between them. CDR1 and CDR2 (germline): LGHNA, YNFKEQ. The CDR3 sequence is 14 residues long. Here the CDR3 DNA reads TGTGCCAGCAGCGATGTTGGGCCCCAAGAGACCCAGTACTTC. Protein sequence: CASSDVGPQETQYF.

The CDR3 coding sequence is TGCAGTGCTCCGTTTCAAGTCCCCCTCGAGCAGTACTTC. Amino acid sequence: CSAPFQVPLEQYF. The V and J genes are TRBV20-1 and TRBJ2-7; D not certain. CDR1 is DFQATT, CDR2 SNEGSKA, per germline (reference sequence). There are 13 residues in the CDR3. The V gene lost 5 bases and the J gene lost 6 bases, with 17 bases spanning the gap.

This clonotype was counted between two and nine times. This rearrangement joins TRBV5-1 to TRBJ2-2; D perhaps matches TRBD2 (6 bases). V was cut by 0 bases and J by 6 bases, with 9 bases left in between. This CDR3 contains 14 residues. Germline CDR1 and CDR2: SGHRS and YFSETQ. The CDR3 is CASSLGTTSGELFF. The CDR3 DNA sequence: TGCGCCAGCAGCTTGGGGACTACGTCCGGGGAGCTGTTTTTT.

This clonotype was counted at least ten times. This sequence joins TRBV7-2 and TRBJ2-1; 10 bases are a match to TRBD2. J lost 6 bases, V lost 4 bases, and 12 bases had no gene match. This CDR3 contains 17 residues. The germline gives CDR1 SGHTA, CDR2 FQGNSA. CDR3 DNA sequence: TGTGCCAGCAGCTCCTTACCGGGACTAGCGCCTTCCAATGAGCAGTTCTTC. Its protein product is CASSSLPGLAPSNEQFF.

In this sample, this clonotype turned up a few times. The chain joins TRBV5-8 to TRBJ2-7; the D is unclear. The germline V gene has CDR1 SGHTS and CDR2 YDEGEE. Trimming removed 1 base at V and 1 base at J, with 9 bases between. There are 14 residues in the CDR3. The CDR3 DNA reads TGTGCCAGCAGCTTGCGACAAGCTTCCTACGAGCAGTACTTC. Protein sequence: CASSLRQASYEQYF.

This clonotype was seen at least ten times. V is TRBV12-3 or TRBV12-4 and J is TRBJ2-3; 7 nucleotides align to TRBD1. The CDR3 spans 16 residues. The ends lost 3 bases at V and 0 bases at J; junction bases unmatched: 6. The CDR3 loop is CASSFGQVFSTDTQYF. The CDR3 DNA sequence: TGTGCCAGCAGTTTTGGACAGGTCTTTAGCACAGATACGCAGTATTTT.

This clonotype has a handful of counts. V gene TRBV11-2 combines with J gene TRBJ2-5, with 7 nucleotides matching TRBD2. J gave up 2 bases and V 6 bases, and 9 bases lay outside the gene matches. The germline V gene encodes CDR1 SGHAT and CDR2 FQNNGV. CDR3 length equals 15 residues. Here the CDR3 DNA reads TGTGCCAGCAGGCGTATAGCGGGTCGGCAAGAGACCCAGTACTTC. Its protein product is CASRRIAGRQETQYF.

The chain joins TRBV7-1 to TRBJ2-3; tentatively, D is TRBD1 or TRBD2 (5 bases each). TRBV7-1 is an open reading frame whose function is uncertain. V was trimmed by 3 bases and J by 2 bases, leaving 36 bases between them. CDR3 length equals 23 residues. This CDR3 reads CASSSTSGPNPITRVYHTDTQYF. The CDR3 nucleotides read TGTGCCAGCAGCTCCACCTCGGGACCAAATCCAATTACAAGGGTATACCACACAGATACGCAGTATTTT.

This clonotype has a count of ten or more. In nucleotides, the CDR3 is TGTGCCAGCAGTTACTCAGGGGGCACAGATACGCAGTATTTT. This encodes CASSYSGGTDTQYF. The genes are TRBV6-5 and TRBJ2-3; maybe TRBD1 (5 bases). Trimming removed 0 bases from V and 1 base from J, with 5 bases in between. The CDR3 is 14 amino acids. Looked up from germline, CDR1 is MNHEY and CDR2 is SVGAGI.

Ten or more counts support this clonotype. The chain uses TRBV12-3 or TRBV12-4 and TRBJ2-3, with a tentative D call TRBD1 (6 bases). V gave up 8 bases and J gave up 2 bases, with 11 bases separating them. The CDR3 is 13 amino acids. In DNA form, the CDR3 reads TGTGCCAGCCGACAGGCACCCACAGATACGCAGTATTTT. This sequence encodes CASRQAPTDTQYF.

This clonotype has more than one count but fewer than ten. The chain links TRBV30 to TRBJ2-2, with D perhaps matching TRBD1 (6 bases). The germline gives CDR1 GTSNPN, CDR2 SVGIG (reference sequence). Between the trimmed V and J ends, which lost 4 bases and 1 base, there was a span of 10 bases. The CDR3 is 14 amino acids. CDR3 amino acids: CAWMGAWNTGELFF. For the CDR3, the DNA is TGTGCCTGGATGGGGGCCTGGAACACCGGGGAGCTGTTTTTT.